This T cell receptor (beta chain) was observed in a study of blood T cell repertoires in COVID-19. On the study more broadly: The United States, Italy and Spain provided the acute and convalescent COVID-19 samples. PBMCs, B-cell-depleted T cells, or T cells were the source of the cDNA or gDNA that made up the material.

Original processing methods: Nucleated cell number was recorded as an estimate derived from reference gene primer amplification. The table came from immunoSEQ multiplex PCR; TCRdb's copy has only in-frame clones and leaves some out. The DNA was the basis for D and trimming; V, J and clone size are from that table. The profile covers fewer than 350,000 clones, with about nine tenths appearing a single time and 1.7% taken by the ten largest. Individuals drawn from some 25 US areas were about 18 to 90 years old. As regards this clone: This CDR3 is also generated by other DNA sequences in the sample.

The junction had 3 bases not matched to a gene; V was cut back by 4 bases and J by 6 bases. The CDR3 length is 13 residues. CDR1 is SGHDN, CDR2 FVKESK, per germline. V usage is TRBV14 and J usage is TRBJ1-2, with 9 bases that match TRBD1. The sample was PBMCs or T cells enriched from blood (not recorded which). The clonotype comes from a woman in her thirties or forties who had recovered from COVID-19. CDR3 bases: TGTGCCAGCAGCCCGAGGACAGGGGATGGCTACACCTTC. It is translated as CASSPRTGDGYTF.